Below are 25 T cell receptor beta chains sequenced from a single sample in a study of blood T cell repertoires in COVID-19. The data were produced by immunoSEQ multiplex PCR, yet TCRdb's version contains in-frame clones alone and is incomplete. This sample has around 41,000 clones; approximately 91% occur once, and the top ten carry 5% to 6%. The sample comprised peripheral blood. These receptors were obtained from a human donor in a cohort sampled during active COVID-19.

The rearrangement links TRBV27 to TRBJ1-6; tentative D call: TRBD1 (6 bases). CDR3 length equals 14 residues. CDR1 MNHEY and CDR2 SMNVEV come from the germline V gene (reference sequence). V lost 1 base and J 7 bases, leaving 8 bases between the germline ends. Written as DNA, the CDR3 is TGTGCCAGCAGTTTATACAGGGTGAATTCACCCCTCCACTTT. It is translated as CASSLYRVNSPLHF.

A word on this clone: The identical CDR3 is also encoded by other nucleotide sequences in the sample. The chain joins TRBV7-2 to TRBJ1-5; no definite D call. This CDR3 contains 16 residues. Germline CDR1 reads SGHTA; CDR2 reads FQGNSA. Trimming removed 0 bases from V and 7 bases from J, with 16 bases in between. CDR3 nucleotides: TGTGCCAGCAGCTTAGCCGGAGACATAGCGGGCCAGCCCCAGCATTTT. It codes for CASSLAGDIAGQPQHF.

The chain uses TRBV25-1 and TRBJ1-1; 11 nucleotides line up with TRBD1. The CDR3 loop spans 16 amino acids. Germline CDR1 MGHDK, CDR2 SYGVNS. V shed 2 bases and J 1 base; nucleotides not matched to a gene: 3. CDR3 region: CASSEGDRGWNTEAFF. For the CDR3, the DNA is TGTGCCAGCAGTGAAGGGGACAGGGGGTGGAACACTGAAGCTTTCTTT.

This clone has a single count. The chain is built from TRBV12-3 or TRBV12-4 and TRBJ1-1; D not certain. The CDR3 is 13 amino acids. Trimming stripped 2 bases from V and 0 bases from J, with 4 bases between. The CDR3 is CASSLRVNTEAFF. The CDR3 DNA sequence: TGTGCCAGCAGTTTAAGAGTGAACACTGAAGCTTTCTTT.

CDR3 DNA: TGTGCCAGCTCACCTCGGACAGGGGAATACGAGCAGTACTTC. This encodes CASSPRTGEYEQYF. This chain connects TRBV18 to TRBJ2-7; 9 positions agree with TRBD1. V lost 3 bases to trimming and J lost 4 bases; unmatched junction nucleotides: 4. Germline V gene data show CDR1 as KGHSH and CDR2 as LQKENI. This CDR3 region has 14 residues.

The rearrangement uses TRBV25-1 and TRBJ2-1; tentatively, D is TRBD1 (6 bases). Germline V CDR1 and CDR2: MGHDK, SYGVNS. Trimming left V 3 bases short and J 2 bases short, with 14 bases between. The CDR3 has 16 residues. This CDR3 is CASSDSGTFTYNEQFF. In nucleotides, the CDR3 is TGTGCCAGCAGTGACTCCGGGACATTTACCTACAATGAGCAGTTCTTC. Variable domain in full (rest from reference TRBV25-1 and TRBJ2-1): EADIYQTPRYLVIGTGKKITLECSQTMGHDKMYWYQQDPGMELHLIHYSYGVNSTEKGDLSSESTVSRIRTEHFPLTLESARPSHTSQYLCASSDSGTFTYNEQFFGPGTRLTVL.

DNA for the CDR3: TGTGCCAGCAGCCAAGCCCCCCAGCGGGGGGCCGGAGAGACCCAGTACTTC. It encodes CASSQAPQRGAGETQYF. This chain connects TRBV4-2 to TRBJ2-5; 9 positions agree with TRBD2. V was clipped by 1 base and J by 4 bases; unmatched bases: 10. The CDR3 has 17 residues. Germline lookup yields CDR1 LGHNA and CDR2 YNFKEQ.

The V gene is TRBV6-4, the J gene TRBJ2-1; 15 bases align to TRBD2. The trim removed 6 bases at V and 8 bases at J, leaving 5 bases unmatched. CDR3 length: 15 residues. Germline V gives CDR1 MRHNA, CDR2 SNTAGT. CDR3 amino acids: CASSGLAGGNDEQFF. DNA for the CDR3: TGTGCCAGCAGCGGACTAGCGGGAGGGAACGATGAGCAGTTCTTC.

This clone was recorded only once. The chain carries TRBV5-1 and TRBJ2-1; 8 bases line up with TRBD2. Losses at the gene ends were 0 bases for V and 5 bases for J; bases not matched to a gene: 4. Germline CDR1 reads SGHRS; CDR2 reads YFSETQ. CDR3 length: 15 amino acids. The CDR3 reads CASSLDGGADNEQFF. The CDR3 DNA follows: TGCGCCAGCAGCTTGGACGGGGGGGCTGACAATGAGCAGTTCTTC. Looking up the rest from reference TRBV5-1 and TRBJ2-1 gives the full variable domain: KAGVTQTPRYLIKTRGQQVTLSCSPISGHRSVSWYQQTPGQGLQFLFEYFSETQRNKGNFPGRFSGRQFSNSRSEMNVSTLELGDSALYLCASSLDGGADNEQFFGPGTRLTVL.

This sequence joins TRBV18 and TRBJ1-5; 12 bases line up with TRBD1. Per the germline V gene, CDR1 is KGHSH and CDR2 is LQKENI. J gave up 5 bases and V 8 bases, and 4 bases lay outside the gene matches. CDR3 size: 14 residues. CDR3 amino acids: CASRGTGGDQPQHF. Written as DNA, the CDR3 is TGTGCCAGCCGCGGGACAGGGGGCGATCAGCCCCAGCATTTT.

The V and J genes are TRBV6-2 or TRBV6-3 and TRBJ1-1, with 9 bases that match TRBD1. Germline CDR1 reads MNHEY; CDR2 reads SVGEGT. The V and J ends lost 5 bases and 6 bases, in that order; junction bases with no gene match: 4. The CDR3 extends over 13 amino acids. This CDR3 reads CASSITGGSEAFF. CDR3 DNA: TGTGCCAGCAGTATAACAGGGGGCTCTGAAGCTTTCTTT.

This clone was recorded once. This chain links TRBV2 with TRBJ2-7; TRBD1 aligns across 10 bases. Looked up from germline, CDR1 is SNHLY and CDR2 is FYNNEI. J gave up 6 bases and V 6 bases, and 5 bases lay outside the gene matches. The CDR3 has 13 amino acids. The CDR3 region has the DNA TGTGCCAGCAGGGATCGGACAGGGGGCGAGCAGTACTTC. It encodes CASRDRTGGEQYF. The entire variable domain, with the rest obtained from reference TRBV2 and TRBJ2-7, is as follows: EPEVTQTPSHQVTQMGQEVILRCVPISNHLYFYWYRQILGQKVEFLVSFYNNEISEKSEIFDDQFSVERPDGSNFTLKIRSTKLEDSAMYFCASRDRTGGEQYFGPGTRLTVT.

In nucleotides, the CDR3 is TGTGCTAGTGGTTTGATCGGCGGGAGTTATAAAAAAGAGACCCAGTACTTC. Residues: CASGLIGGSYKKETQYF. V and J are TRBV12-5 and TRBJ2-5, with 7 bases that match TRBD2. Germline CDR1 and CDR2: LGHNT and FRNRAP. The CDR3 length is 17 residues. The V gene end was trimmed by 2 bases and the J gene end by 3 bases; junction bases not matched to a gene: 12.

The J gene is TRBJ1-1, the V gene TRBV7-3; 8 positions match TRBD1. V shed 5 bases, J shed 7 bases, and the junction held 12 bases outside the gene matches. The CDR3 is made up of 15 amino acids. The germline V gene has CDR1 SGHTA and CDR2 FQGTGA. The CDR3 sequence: CASSPRAGTGIEAFF. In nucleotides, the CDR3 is TGTGCCAGCAGCCCTCGAGCGGGGACAGGCATTGAAGCTTTCTTT.

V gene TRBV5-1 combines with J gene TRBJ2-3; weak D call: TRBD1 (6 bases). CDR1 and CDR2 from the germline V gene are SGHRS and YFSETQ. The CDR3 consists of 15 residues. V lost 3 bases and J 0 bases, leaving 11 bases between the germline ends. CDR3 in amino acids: CASSSGTPSTDTQYF. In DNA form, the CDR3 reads TGCGCCAGCAGCTCGGGGACACCTAGCACAGATACGCAGTATTTT. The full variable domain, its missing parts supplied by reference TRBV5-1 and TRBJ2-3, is KAGVTQTPRYLIKTRGQQVTLSCSPISGHRSVSWYQQTPGQGLQFLFEYFSETQRNKGNFPGRFSGRQFSNSRSEMNVSTLELGDSALYLCASSSGTPSTDTQYFGPGTRLTVL.

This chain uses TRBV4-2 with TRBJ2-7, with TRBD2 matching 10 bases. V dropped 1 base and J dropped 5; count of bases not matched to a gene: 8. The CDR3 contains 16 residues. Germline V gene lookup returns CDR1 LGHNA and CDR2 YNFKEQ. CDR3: CASSQAPSGSSDEQYF. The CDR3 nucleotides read TGTGCCAGCAGCCAAGCTCCTAGCGGGAGTTCTGACGAGCAGTACTTC.

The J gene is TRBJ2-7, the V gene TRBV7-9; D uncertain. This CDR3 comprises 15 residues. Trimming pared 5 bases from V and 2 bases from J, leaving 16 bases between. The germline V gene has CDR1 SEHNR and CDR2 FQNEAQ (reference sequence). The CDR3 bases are TGTGCCAGCAGCATAAGTGTGCGACAAACCTACGAGCAGTACTTC. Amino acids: CASSISVRQTYEQYF. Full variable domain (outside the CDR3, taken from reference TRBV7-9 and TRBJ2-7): DTGVSQNPRHKITKRGQNVTFRCDPISEHNRLYWYRQTLGQGPEFLTYFQNEAQLEKSRLLSDRFSAERPKGSFSTLEIQRTEQGDSAMYLCASSISVRQTYEQYFGPGTRLTVT.

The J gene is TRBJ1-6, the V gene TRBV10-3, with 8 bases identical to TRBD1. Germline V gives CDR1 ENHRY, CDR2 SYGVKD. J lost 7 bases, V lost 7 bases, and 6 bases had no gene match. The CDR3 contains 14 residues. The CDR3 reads CAIKKTGVNSPLHF. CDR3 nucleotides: TGTGCCATCAAGAAGACAGGGGTGAATTCACCCCTCCACTTT.

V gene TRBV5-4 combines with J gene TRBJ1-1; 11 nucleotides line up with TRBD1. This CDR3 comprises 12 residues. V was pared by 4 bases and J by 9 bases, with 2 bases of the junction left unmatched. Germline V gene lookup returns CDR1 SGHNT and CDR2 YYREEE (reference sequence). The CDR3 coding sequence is TGTGCCAGCAGCCCGGACAGGGGGCAAGCTTTCTTT. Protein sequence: CASSPDRGQAFF.

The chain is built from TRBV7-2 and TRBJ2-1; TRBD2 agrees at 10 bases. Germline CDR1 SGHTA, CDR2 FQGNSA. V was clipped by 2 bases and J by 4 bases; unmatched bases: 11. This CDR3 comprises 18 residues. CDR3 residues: CASSLRLGRTSGYNEQFF. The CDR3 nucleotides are TGTGCCAGCAGCTTAAGGCTAGGCCGGACTAGCGGTTACAATGAGCAGTTCTTC.

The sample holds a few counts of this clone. DNA for the CDR3: TGTGCCTGGACCAGGGACAGGGGAACTGAAGCTTTCTTT. It encodes CAWTRDRGTEAFF. The chain couples TRBV30 to TRBJ1-1; 10 bases are a match to TRBD1. Germline values: CDR1 GTSNPN, CDR2 SVGIG (reference sequence). With V trimmed by 4 bases and J by 5 bases, 4 bases remained unmatched. This CDR3 is built from 13 residues.

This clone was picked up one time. The CDR3 DNA follows: TGCGCCAGCAGCCAAGTAGGGGGGACCCAGTACTTC. Its translation: CASSQVGGTQYF. V and J are TRBV4-3 and TRBJ2-5, with D perhaps matching TRBD1 (6 bases). The CDR3 totals 12 residues. The germline gives CDR1 LGHNA, CDR2 YSLEER. Between the trimmed V and J ends, which lost 1 base and 7 bases, there was a span of 7 bases.

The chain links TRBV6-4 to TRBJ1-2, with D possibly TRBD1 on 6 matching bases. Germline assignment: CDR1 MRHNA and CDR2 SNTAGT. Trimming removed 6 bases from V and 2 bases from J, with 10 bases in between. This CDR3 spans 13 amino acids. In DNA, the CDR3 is TGTGCCAGCAGCGTCGACAGGAACTATGGCTACACCTTC. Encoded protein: CASSVDRNYGYTF.

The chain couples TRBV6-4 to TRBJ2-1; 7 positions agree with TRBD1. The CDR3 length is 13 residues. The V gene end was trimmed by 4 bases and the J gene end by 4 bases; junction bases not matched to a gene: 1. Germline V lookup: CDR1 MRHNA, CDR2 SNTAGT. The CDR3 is CASSGTGYNEQFF. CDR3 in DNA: TGTGCCAGCAGTGGGACAGGTTACAATGAGCAGTTCTTC.

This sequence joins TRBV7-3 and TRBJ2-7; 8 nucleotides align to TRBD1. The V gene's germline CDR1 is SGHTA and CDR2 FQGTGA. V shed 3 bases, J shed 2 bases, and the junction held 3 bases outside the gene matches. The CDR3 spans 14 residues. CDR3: CASSLDREAYEQYF. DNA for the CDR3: TGTGCCAGCAGCTTGGACAGGGAAGCCTACGAGCAGTACTTC.